This paragraph covers one T cell receptor (beta chain) sequence. This sample stems from a study of cytomegalovirus exposure and HLA in healthy donors. CDR3 length equals 13 residues. Trimming took 6 bases from V and 1 from J, leaving 7 bases between them. Germline V CDR1 and CDR2: LNHDA, SQIVND (reference sequence). The PCR made use of 60 Vbeta and 13 Jbeta primers. TCRdb's copy holds only in-frame clones and misses some; the assay was immunoSEQ multiplex PCR. In the table there are 95,000 to 150,000 clones, over 70% of which are singletons. The chain has TRBV19 and TRBJ2-1, with no clear D. The TCR sequence derives from a woman aged 45 to 65 in good health and CMV-seropositive. The material sequenced was PBMCs. CDR3 DNA sequence: TGTGCCAGTAGGGCTTCTTCCTACAATGAGCAGTTCTTC. This sequence encodes CASRASSYNEQFF.